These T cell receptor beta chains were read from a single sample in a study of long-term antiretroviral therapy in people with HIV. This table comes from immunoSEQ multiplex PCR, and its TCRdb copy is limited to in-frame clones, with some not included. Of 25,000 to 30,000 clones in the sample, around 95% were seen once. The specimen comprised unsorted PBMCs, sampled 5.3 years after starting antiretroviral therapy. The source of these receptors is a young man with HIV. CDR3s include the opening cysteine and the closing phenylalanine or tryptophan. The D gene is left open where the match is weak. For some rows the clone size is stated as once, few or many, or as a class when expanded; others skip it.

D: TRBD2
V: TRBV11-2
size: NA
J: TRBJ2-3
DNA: TGTGCCACCCTTTTCCGCGGGAGGAGCACAGATACGCAGTATTTT
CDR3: CATLFRGRSTDTQYF

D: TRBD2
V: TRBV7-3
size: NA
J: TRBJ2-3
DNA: TGTGCCAGCAGCTTGAGTTCGGAACTAGCGGGCACAGATACGCAGTATTTT
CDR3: CASSLSSELAGTDTQYF

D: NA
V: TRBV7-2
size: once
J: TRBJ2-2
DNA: TGTGCCAGCAGCTCCTACACCGGGGAGCTGTTTTTT
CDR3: CASSSYTGELFF

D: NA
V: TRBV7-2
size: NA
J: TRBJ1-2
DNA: TGTGCCAGCAGCTTAGGGTCTAATTTAGGGTATGGCTACACCTTC
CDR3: CASSLGSNLGYGYTF

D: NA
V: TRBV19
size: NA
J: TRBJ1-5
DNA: TGTGCCAGTAGTAGCCCCCTTTTGCATCAGCCCCAGCATTTT
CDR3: CASSSPLLHQPQHF

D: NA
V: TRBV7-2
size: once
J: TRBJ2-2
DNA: TGTGCCAGCAGCGCCCGGGAGAGCGGGGAGCTGTTTTTT
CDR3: CASSARESGELFF

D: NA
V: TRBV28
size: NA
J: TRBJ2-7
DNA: TGTGCCAGCAGTCCCCTCGAGAACGAGCAGTACTTC
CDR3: CASSPLENEQYF

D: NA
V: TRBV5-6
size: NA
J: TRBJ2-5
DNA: TGTGCCAGCAGCTTTTTGGCCGCAGAGACCCAGTACTTC
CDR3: CASSFLAAETQYF

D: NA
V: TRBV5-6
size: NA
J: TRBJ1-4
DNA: TGTGCCAGCAGTTCCTCGGGTCCTACTAATGAAAAACTGTTTTTT
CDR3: CASSSSGPTNEKLFF

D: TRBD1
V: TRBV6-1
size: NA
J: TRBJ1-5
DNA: TGTGCCAGCAGTATCCGGGACAGGGAGGATCAGCCCCAGCATTTT
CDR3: CASSIRDREDQPQHF

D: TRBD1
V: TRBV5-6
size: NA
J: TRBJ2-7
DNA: TGTGCCAGCAGCTGGACAGGGTCCGCATCCTACGAGCAGTACTTC
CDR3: CASSWTGSASYEQYF

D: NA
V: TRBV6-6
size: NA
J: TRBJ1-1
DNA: TGTGCCAGCAGTTCAACTCTTCGGGGGAACACTGAAGCTTTCTTT
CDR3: CASSSTLRGNTEAFF

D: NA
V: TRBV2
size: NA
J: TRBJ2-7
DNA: TGTGCCAGCAGTGAAGAGGGAGCAGGCGAGCAGTACTTC
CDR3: CASSEEGAGEQYF

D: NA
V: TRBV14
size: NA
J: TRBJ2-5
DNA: TGTGCCAGCAGCCTAGACAGGAATAAGGAGACCCAGTACTTC
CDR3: CASSLDRNKETQYF

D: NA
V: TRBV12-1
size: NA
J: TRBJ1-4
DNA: TGTGCCAGCAGCTCGACCTTACCCGGGACCAAGAATCGGTATGAAAAACTGTTTTTT
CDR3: CASSSTLPGTKNRYEKLFF

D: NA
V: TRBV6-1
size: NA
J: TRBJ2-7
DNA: TGTGCCAGCCGCGGTTCCTACGAGCAGTACTTC
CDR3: CASRGSYEQYF

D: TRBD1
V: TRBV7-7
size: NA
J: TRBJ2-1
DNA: TGTGCTAGCAGCTTAGACAGGGTGGCCTACAATGAGCAGTTCTTC
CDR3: CASSLDRVAYNEQFF

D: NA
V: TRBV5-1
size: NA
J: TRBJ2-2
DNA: TGCGCCAGCAGCTTACGGGGGAGCGGGACCGGGGAGCTGTTTTTT
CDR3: CASSLRGSGTGELFF

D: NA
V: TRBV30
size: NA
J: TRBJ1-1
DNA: TGTGCCTGGACCCAGGCTTTGAACACTGAAGCTTTCTTT
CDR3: CAWTQALNTEAFF

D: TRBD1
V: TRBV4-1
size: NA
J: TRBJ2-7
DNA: TGCGCCAGCAGCCAAGATTGGACAGGGGCTTACGAGCAGTACTTC
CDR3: CASSQDWTGAYEQYF

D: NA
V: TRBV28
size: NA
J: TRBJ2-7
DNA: TGTGCCACCACCGGGACTGGAAATTACGAGCAGTACTTC
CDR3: CATTGTGNYEQYF

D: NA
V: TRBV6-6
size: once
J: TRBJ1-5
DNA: TGTGCCAGCAGTTATGACCGATATAGCAATCAGCCCCAGCATTTT
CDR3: CASSYDRYSNQPQHF

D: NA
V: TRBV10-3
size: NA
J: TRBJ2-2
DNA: TGTGCCATCAGTGAGGCCCCCGGGACATACACCGGGGAGCTGTTTTTT
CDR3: CAISEAPGTYTGELFF

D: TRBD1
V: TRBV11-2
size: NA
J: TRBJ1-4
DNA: TGTGCCAGCAGCCTGCAGGGGGCAGGGGAAAAACTGTTTTTT
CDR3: CASSLQGAGEKLFF

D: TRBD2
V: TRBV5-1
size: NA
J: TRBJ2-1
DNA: TGCGCCAGCAGCTTTAGAGCGGGACACAATGAGCAGTTCTTC
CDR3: CASSFRAGHNEQFF

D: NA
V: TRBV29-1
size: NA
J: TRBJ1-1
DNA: TGCAGCGTTGATGGGGACGTCATCACTGAAGCTTTCTTT
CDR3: CSVDGDVITEAFF

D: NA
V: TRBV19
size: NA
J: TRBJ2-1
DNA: TGTGCCAGTAGTATAAATCCTAATCCCTCCTACAATGAGCAGTTCTTC
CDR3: CASSINPNPSYNEQFF

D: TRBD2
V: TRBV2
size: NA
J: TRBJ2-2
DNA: TGTGCCAGCCGACTAGCGGGATATGGGACCGGGGAGCTGTTTTTT
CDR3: CASRLAGYGTGELFF

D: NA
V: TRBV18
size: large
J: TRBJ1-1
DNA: TGTGCCAGCTCACTGGACAGCTCTGAAGCTTTCTTT
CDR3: CASSLDSSEAFF

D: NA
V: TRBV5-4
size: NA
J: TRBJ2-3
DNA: TGTGCCAGCAGCCTCCCAGTTTCAGATACGCAGTATTTT
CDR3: CASSLPVSDTQYF

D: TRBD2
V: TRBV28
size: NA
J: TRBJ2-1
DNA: TGTGCCAGCAGTAAGCGGGAGGGCGCCTACAATGAGCAGTTCTTC
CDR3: CASSKREGAYNEQFF

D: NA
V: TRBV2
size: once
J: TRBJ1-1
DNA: TGTGCCAGCAGTGAAGCCAGTTACACCATGAACACTGAAGCTTTCTTT
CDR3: CASSEASYTMNTEAFF

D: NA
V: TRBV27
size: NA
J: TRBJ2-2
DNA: TGTGCCAGCAGTTTTTGGTACCCCGGGGAGCTGTTTTTT
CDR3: CASSFWYPGELFF

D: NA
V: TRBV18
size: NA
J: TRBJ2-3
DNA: TGTGCCAGCTCACCAAGCGGACTTACCACAGATACGCAGTATTTT
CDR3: CASSPSGLTTDTQYF

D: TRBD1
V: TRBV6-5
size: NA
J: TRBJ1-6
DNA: TGTGCCAGCAGTTACTTAACAGACAGGGGGTCACCCCTCCACTTT
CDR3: CASSYLTDRGSPLHF

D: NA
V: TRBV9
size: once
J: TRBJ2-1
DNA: TGTGCCAGCAGCGTAGCTGGAATATGGGACGATGAGCAGTTCTTC
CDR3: CASSVAGIWDDEQFF

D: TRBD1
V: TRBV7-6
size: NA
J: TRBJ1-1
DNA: TGTGCCAGCAGCTCGATGGAGGGACAGGGTCTTAAAGCTTTCTTT
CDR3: CASSSMEGQGLKAFF

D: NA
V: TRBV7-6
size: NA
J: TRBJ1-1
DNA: TGTGCCAGCAGCTTAGATTCCGGCCTCACTGAAGCTTTCTTT
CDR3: CASSLDSGLTEAFF

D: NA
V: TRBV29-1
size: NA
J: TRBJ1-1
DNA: TGCAGCGTTAGTACAGGGACGAACACTGAAGCTTTCTTT
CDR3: CSVSTGTNTEAFF

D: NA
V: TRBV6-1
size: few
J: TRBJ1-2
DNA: TGTGCCAGCAGTTCTTGGGCAGGGGAGGCCTATGGCTACACCTTC
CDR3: CASSSWAGEAYGYTF

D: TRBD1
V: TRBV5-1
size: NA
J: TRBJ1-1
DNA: TGCGCCAGCAGTTCCAGGGGGGTTGTTCGGGTGAACACTGAAGCTTTCTTT
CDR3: CASSSRGVVRVNTEAFF

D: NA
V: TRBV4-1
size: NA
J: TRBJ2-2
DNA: TGCGCCAGCAGCCAAGAACGCAGGGGCTTGAACACCGGGGAGCTGTTTTTT
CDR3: CASSQERRGLNTGELFF

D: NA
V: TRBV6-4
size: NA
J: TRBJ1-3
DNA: TGTGCCAGCGGGGAGGAGGGGGGATCGGGAAACACCATATATTTT
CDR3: CASGEEGGSGNTIYF

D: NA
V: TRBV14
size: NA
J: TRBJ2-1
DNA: TGTGCCAGCAGCCAAGATTGGAATCTTAATGAGCAGTTCTTC
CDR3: CASSQDWNLNEQFF

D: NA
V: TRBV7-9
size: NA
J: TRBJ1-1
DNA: TGTGCCAGCAGCTTAACCGGGACTACTGAAGCTTTCTTT
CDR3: CASSLTGTTEAFF

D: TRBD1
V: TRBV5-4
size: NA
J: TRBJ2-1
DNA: TGTGCCAGCTGGACAGGGGGCTTTTGGAATGAGCAGTTCTTC
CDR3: CASWTGGFWNEQFF

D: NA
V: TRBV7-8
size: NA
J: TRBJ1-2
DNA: TGTGCCAGCAGCTTAACGACAGGCTGGGTGGTCTATGGCTACACCTTC
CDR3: CASSLTTGWVVYGYTF

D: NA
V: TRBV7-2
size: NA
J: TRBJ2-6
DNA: TGTGCCAGCAGCTTATTCTATTCCTCTGGGGCCAACGTCCTGACTTTC
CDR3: CASSLFYSSGANVLTF

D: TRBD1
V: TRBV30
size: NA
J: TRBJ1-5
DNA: TGTGCCTGGAGTAACGGACGGACAGGGGGAGAGCAGCCCCAGCATTTT
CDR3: CAWSNGRTGGEQPQHF

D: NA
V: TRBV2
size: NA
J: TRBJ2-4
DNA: TGTGCCAGCAGTGACCGGACTTCCCTAGCCAAAAACATTCAGTACTTC
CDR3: CASSDRTSLAKNIQYF

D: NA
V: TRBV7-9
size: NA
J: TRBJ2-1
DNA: TGTGCCAGCAGCCTTCCCTTGGGGTCCAATGAGCAGTTCTTC
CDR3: CASSLPLGSNEQFF

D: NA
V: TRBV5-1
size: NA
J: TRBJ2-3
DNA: TGCGCCAGCAGCTCCAGGGAAGGGGATACGCAGTATTTT
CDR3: CASSSREGDTQYF

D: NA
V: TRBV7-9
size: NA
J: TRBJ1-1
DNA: NA
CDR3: CASSRTAFSGPGTEAFF